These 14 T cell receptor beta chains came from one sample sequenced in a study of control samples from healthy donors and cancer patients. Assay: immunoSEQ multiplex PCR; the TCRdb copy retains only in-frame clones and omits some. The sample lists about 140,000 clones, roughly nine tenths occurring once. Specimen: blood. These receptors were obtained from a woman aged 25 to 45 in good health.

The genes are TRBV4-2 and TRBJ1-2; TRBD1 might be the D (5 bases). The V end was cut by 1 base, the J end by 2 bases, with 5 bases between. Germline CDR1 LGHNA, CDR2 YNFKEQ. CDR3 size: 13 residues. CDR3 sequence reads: CASSQAGNYGYTF. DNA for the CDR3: TGTGCCAGCAGCCAAGCAGGGAACTATGGCTACACCTTC.

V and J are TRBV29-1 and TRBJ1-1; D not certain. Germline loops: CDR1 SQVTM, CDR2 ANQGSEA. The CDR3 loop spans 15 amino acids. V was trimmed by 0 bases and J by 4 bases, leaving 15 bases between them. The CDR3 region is CSVEDRGRLVTEAFF. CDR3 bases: TGCAGCGTTGAAGATCGAGGCAGGCTCGTCACTGAAGCTTTCTTT. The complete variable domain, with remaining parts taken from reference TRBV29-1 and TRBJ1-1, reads SAVISQKPSRDICQRGTSLTIQCQVDSQVTMMFWYRQQPGQSLTLIATANQGSEATYESGFVIDKFPISRPNLTFSTLTVSNMSPEDSSIYLCSVEDRGRLVTEAFFGQGTRLTVV.

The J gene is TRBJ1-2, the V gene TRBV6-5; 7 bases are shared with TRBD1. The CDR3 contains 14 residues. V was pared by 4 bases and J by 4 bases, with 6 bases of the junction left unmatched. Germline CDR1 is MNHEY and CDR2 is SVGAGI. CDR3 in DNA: TGTGCCAGCAGTTCTCGGACAGGCGGCTATGGCTACACCTTC. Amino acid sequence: CASSSRTGGYGYTF.

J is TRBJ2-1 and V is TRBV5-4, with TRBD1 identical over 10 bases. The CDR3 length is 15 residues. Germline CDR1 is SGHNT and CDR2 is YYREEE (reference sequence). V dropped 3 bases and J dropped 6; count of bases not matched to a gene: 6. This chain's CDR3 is CASSSGQGVSNEQFF. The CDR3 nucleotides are TGTGCCAGCAGCTCCGGACAGGGGGTCTCCAATGAGCAGTTCTTC.

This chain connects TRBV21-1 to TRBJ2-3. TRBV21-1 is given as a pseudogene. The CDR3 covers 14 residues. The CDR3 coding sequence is TGTGCCAGCAGCAACGCTAGACATCCAGATACGCAGTATTTT. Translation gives CASSNARHPDTQYF.

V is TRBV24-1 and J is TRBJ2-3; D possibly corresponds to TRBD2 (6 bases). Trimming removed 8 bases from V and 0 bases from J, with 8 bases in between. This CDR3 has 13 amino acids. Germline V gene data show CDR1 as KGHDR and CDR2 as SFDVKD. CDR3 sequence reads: CATISGSTDTQYF. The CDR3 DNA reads TGTGCCACCATTAGCGGAAGCACAGATACGCAGTATTTT.

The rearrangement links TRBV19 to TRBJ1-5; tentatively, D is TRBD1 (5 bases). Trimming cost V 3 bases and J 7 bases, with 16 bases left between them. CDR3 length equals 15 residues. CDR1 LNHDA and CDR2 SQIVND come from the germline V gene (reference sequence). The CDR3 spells CASSMLAGKPQPQHF. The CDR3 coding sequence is TGTGCCAGTAGTATGTTGGCAGGGAAACCACAGCCCCAGCATTTT. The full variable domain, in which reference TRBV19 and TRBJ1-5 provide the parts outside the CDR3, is DGGITQSPKYLFRKEGQNVTLSCEQNLNHDAMYWYRQDPGQGLRLIYYSQIVNDFQKGDIAEGYSVSREKKESFPLTVTSAQKNPTAFYLCASSMLAGKPQPQHFGDGTRLSIL.

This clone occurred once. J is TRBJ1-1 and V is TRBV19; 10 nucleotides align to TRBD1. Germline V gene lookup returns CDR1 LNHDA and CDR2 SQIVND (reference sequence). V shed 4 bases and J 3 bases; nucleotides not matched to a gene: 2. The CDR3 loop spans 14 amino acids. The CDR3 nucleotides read TGTGCCAGTAGTAAGACAGGGGGCGACACTGAAGCTTTCTTT. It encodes CASSKTGGDTEAFF.

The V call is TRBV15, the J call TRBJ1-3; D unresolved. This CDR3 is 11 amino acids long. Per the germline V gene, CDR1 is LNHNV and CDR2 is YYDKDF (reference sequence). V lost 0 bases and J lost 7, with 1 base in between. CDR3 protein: CATSRENTIYF. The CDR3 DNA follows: TGTGCCACCAGCAGAGAGAACACCATATATTTT. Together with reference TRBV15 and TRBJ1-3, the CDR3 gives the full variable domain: DAMVIQNPRYQVTQFGKPVTLSCSQTLNHNVMYWYQQKSSQAPKLLFHYYDKDFNNEADTPDNFQSRRPNTSFCFLDIRSPGLGDTAMYLCATSRENTIYFGEGSWLTVV.

The CDR3 spells CASTTTVSSYEQYF. The DNA for the CDR3 is TGTGCCAGCACTACGACAGTGAGCTCCTACGAGCAGTACTTC. The chain links TRBV6-5 to TRBJ2-7; perhaps TRBD1 as D (5 bases). The CDR3 length is 14 residues. Germline lookup yields CDR1 MNHEY and CDR2 SVGAGI. Trimming shortened V by 7 bases and J by 0 bases, and 13 bases separated the two germline ends.

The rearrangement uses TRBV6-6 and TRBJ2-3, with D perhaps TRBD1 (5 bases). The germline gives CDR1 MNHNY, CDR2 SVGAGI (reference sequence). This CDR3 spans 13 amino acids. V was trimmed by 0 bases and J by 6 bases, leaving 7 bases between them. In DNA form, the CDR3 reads TGTGCCAGCAGTTACTCCGCAGGGGATACGCAGTATTTT. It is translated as CASSYSAGDTQYF.

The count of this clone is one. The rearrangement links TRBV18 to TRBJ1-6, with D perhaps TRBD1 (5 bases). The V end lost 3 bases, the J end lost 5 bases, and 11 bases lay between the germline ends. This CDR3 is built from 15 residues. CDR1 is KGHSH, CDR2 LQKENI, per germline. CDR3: CASSPTRGDNSPLHF. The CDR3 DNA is TGTGCCAGCTCACCGACAAGGGGTGATAATTCACCCCTCCACTTT.

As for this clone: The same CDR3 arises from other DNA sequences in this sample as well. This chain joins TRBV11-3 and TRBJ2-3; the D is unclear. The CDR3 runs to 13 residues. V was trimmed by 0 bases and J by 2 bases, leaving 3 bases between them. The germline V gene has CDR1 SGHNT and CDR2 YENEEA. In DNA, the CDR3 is TGTGCCAGCAGCTTAGAGACCACAGATACGCAGTATTTT. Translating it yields CASSLETTDTQYF.

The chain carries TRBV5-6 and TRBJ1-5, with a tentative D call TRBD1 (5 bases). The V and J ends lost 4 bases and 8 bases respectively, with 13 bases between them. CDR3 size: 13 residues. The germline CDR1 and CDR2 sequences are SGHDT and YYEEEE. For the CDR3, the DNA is TGTGCCAGCAGCCCCGGGACTTCGGAGCCCCAGCATTTT. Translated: CASSPGTSEPQHF.